This T cell receptor beta chain was recovered during a study of tumor-infiltrating lymphocytes in primary liver carcinoma. The CDR3 loop spans 13 amino acids. Germline V gene sequence: CDR1 SQVTM, CDR2 ANQGSEA. Concerning this clonotype itself: Its antigen is as yet unknown. At one end, the junction sequence differs from germline, possibly due to a read error.

A constant-region primer primed TCR beta cDNA synthesis from 400 to 550 ng of total RNA. What produced the TCR beta libraries was three nested multiplex PCR rounds using slightly modified ARM-PCR. Running 10 cycles apiece, the first two PCR rounds relied on TRBV1-TRBV30 forward primers together with a C-beta reverse primer. TCRdb ran MiXCR on the multiplex PCR reads and lists one entry per CDR3 protein. The profile shows around 40,000 distinct CDR3 sequences, about 73% of them singletons. Unsorted bulk tissue (roughly 17-34 mg) underwent RNA and DNA co-extraction. The patients lived with chronic HBV infection and had not yet received any treatment. In every tumor sample, viable tumor cells made up over 90%. Study outcomes and limitations: Less overlap was seen in tumor-adjacent and tumor-blood pairs than in tumor region pairs.

This clonotype was sampled from a man between 40 and 49 years old with primary liver carcinoma and hepatitis B virus infection. V and J are TRBV29-1 and TRBJ1-2, with D possibly TRBD1 on 6 matching bases. Sequencing was performed on liver tumor tissue from sampling region 2. Specified subset: tumor region T2, inferior pole. The CDR3 is CSIRSGDAYGYAF. The CDR3 nucleotides are TGCAGCATCCGATCAGGGGACGCCTATGGCTACGCCTTC.